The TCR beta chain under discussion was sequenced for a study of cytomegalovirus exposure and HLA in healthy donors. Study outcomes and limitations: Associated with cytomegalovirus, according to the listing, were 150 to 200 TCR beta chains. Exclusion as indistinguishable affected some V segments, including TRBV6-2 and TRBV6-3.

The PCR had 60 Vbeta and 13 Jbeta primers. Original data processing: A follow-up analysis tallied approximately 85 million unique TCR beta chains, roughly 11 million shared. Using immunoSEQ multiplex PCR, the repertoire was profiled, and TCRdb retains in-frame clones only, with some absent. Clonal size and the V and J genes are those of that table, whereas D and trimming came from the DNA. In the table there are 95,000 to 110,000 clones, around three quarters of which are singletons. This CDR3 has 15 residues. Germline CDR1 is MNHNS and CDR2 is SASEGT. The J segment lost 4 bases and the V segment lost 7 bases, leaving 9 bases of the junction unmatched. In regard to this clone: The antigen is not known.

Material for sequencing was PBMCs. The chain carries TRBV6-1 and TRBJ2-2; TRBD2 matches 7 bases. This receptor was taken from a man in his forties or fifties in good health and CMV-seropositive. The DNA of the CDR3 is TGTGCCAGCAATCAGACTAGCAGGCGCACCGGGGAGCTGTTTTTT. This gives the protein CASNQTSRRTGELFF.